This TCR beta chain derives from a study of PD-1 blockade in classical Hodgkin lymphoma. Across the whole study: Intravenous delivery of nivolumab at 3 mg/kg to patients occurred every 2 weeks. Findings of the study overall: The repertoire differences lack a defined cause, possibly disease activity or prior therapy. Newly diagnosed patients were said to have less baseline TCR diversity than healthy donors did. Complete responders showed a baseline diversity that resembled the diversity of newly diagnosed patients.

The CDR3 runs to 12 residues. V shed 2 bases and J shed 2 bases, with 2 bases lying between them. Germline V gene data show CDR1 as SGHVS and CDR2 as FNYEAQ. Measured with immunoSEQ multiplex PCR; TCRdb has only the in-frame clones, and not every one. Of about 30,000 clones listed, 71% are singletons. Each patient's relapse followed autologous stem cell transplantation, and brentuximab vedotin exposure varied. Concerning this clone: The antigen is unknown.

The source is a human donor with classical Hodgkin lymphoma. The sample here was peripheral blood mononuclear cells (PBMCs), taken before the second cycle of nivolumab. The gene calls are TRBV7-6 and TRBJ2-3, with D unclear. The CDR3: CASSLFTDTQYF. CDR3 nucleotide sequence: TGTGCCAGCAGCTTATTCACAGATACGCAGTATTTT.